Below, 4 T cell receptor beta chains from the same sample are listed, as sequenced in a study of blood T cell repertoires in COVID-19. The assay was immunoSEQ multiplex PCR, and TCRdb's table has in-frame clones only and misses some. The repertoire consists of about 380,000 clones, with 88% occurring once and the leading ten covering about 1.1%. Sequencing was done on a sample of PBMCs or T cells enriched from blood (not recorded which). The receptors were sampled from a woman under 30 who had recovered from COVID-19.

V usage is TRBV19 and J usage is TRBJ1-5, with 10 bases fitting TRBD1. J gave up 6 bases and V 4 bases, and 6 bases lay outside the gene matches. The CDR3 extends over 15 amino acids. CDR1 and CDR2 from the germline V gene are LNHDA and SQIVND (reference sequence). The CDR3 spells CASSTRQGASQPQHF. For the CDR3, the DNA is TGTGCCAGTAGTACGCGACAGGGGGCTAGTCAGCCCCAGCATTTT.

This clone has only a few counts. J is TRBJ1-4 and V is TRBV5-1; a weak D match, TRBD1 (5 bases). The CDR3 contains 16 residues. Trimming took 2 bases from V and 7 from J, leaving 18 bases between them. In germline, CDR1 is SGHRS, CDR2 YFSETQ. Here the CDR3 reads CASSLEVGALGEKLFF. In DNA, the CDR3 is TGCGCCAGCAGCTTAGAAGTAGGGGCTCTGGGTGAAAAACTGTTTTTT.

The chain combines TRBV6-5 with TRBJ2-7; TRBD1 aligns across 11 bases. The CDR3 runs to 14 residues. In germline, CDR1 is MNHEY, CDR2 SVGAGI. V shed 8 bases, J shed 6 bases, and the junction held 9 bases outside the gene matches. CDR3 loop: CASPPGTGGREQYF. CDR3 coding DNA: TGTGCCAGCCCTCCCGGGACAGGGGGTCGCGAGCAGTACTTC.

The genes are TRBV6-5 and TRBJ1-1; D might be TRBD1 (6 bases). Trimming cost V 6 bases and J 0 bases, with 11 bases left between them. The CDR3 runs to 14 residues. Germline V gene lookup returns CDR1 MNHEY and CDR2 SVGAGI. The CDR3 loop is CASSGQFLNTEAFF. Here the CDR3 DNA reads TGTGCCAGCAGCGGACAGTTCCTGAACACTGAAGCTTTCTTT.